This T cell receptor beta chain was sequenced for a study of T-cell memory formation after mild COVID-19. The V and J ends lost 2 bases and 2 bases respectively, with 9 bases between them. The CDR3 is made up of 14 amino acids. The germline V gene has CDR1 SGHRS and CDR2 YFSETQ. Findings and caveats of the study: There were some responding clones in pre-infection memory, which suggested that cross-reactive memory had joined.

A 5'RACE reaction primed in the constant segment made cDNA libraries of TCR alpha and TCR beta, and these carried sample barcodes and UMIs. One entry per CDR3 protein results from TCRdb running MiXCR on the 5' RACE reads. This repertoire shows approximately 500,000 distinct CDR3 sequences, 20% to 25% found once; its top ten account for approximately 12%. This clonotype was seen more than once but under ten times. No antigen is known for it. The chain has TRBV5-1 and TRBJ2-3, with D maybe TRBD2 (5 bases). The clonotype was recovered from an adult woman who had mild COVID-19 (a few samples of this study predate the infection). Cell type and time point are not known. Sequenced input: PBMCs or a T cell subset sorted from them (not recorded which). The CDR3 protein is CASSFEGFTDTQYF. The CDR3 DNA follows: TGCGCCAGCAGCTTCGAGGGATTCACAGATACGCAGTATTTT.